Each of the 26 T cell receptor beta chains below was sequenced from the same sample in a study of shared clonotypes between healthy human individuals. Naive CD8 cells lacked CD45RO, underwent positive selection for CCR7 and left out terminally differentiated effector memory CD45RA+ cells. Produced via immunoSEQ multiplex PCR; TCRdb's table is partial and in-frame only. The sample has about 1,800,000 clones; 85% to 95% are singletons. Source material: naive CD8+ T cells sorted from blood. These receptors came from a man younger than 35 in good health.

J is TRBJ2-7 and V is TRBV7-6; 10 nucleotides align to TRBD1. CDR3 size: 16 residues. Trimming removed 6 bases from V and 0 bases from J; junction bases left unmatched: 8. Germline CDR1 reads SGHVS; CDR2 reads FNYEAQ. CDR3 sequence: CASSPGTGDLSYEQYF. CDR3 nucleotides: TGTGCCAGCAGTCCCGGGACAGGGGACCTCTCCTACGAGCAGTACTTC.

The V call is TRBV29-1, the J call TRBJ2-5; 7 bases fit TRBD1. Per germline, CDR1 SQVTM and CDR2 ANQGSEA. V lost 2 bases and J lost 4; bases outside the gene matches: 10. The CDR3 extends over 15 amino acids. CDR3 in DNA: TGCAGCGTTGAAAGAAACAGGGGTGTCGGAGAGACCCAGTACTTC. As protein: CSVERNRGVGETQYF.

The chain combines TRBV9 with TRBJ2-1; D perhaps matches TRBD1 (5 bases). CDR1 and CDR2 from the germline V gene are SGDLS and YYNGEE. The CDR3 is 15 residues long. V dropped 2 bases and J dropped 0 bases, with 9 bases sitting between them. The CDR3 here is CASSVYDSSYNEQFF. The CDR3 DNA reads as TGTGCCAGCAGCGTCTATGACAGCTCCTACAATGAGCAGTTCTTC.

The chain links TRBV29-1 to TRBJ2-1; tentative D call: TRBD1 (6 bases). The CDR3 runs 11 residues. The germline CDR1 and CDR2 sequences are SQVTM and ANQGSEA. V was pared by 0 bases and J by 10 bases, with 7 bases between. The CDR3: CSVEDGTEQFF. DNA of the CDR3: TGCAGCGTTGAAGACGGGACAGAGCAGTTCTTC.

This clone appeared a single time. The chain recombines TRBV28 with TRBJ2-1; perhaps TRBD2 as D (6 bases). The CDR3 is made up of 15 amino acids. Trimming took 4 bases from V and 4 from J, leaving 14 bases between them. Germline V gene sequence: CDR1 MDHEN, CDR2 SYDVKM. Written as DNA, the CDR3 is TGTGCCAGCAGTTCGATCCCGGGACTTTACAATGAGCAGTTCTTC. Protein: CASSSIPGLYNEQFF. The complete variable domain, with remaining parts taken from reference TRBV28 and TRBJ2-1, reads DVKVTQSSRYLVKRTGEKVFLECVQDMDHENMFWYRQDPGLGLRLIYFSYDVKMKEKGDIPEGYSVSREKKERFSLILESASTNQTSMYLCASSSIPGLYNEQFFGPGTRLTVL.

About this clone itself: The sample has other DNA sequences that encode this CDR3 too. The rearrangement joins TRBV7-9 to TRBJ1-1; 8 nucleotides align to TRBD1. CDR3 length: 11 amino acids. In germline, CDR1 is SEHNR, CDR2 FQNEAQ (reference sequence). Losses at the gene ends were 5 bases for V and 10 bases for J; bases not matched to a gene: 3. The CDR3 DNA follows: TGTGCCAGCAGCCAGGGGGCAGGAGCTTTCTTT. Amino acids: CASSQGAGAFF. Using reference TRBV7-9 and TRBJ1-1 for the parts outside the CDR3, the full variable domain is DTGVSQNPRHKITKRGQNVTFRCDPISEHNRLYWYRQTLGQGPEFLTYFQNEAQLEKSRLLSDRFSAERPKGSFSTLEIQRTEQGDSAMYLCASSQGAGAFFGQGTRLTVV.

The CDR3: CASPPCGSHEQYF. The CDR3, as DNA: TGTGCCAGCCCCCCGTGCGGGAGTCACGAGCAGTACTTC. The genes are TRBV27 and TRBJ2-7; the match to TRBD2 covers 7 bases. CDR3 size: 13 residues. The V gene end was trimmed by 8 bases and the J gene end by 5 bases; junction bases not matched to a gene: 9. CDR1 is MNHEY, CDR2 SMNVEV, per germline (reference sequence).

This chain connects TRBV29-1 to TRBJ1-1; 8 nucleotides agree with TRBD1. Per germline, CDR1 SQVTM and CDR2 ANQGSEA. This CDR3 comprises 14 residues. V shed 7 bases and J 5 bases; nucleotides not matched to a gene: 12. Here the CDR3 reads CSAETGELDTEAFF. The CDR3 nucleotides read TGCAGCGCTGAGACAGGGGAATTAGATACTGAAGCTTTCTTT.

The gene calls are TRBV2 and TRBJ2-7, with TRBD2 as a possible D gene (6 bases). V shed 1 base and J shed 2 bases, with 15 bases lying between them. Germline lookup yields CDR1 SNHLY and CDR2 FYNNEI. This CDR3 spans 16 amino acids. The CDR3 sequence is CASSEGAPGGAYEQYF. Written as DNA, the CDR3 is TGTGCCAGCAGTGAAGGGGCTCCAGGCGGGGCCTACGAGCAGTACTTC.

This chain joins TRBV13 and TRBJ2-7; D is perhaps TRBD2 (5 bases). Trimming cost V 1 base and J 2 bases, with 12 bases left between them. This CDR3 has 15 amino acids. Per germline, CDR1 PRHDT and CDR2 FYEKMQ (reference sequence). CDR3 sequence (DNA): TGTGCCAGCAGCTTAGAGAGCGGCGGCCCCTACGAGCAGTACTTC. Its protein product is CASSLESGGPYEQYF.

This clone appeared a few times. The rearrangement joins TRBV19 to TRBJ1-2, with 8 positions matching TRBD1. The V gene's germline CDR1 is LNHDA and CDR2 SQIVND (reference sequence). Trimming took 4 bases from V and 12 from J; bases not matched to a gene: 7. The CDR3 sequence is 12 residues long. CDR3 loop: CASSTPTGAHTF. CDR3 coding DNA: TGTGCCAGTAGTACCCCGACAGGGGCCCACACCTTC.

The V and J genes are TRBV9 and TRBJ2-3, with 12 bases aligning to TRBD2. J lost 0 bases, V lost 0 bases, and 2 bases had no gene match. Germline assignment: CDR1 SGDLS and CDR2 YYNGEE. The CDR3 is made up of 17 amino acids. The CDR3 nucleotides are TGTGCCAGCAGCGTAGCCGGGACTAGCGGGAGCACAGATACGCAGTATTTT. It codes for CASSVAGTSGSTDTQYF.

This chain links TRBV6-5 with TRBJ2-5; 7 bases match TRBD2. Trimming cost V 7 bases and J 1 base; bases outside gene matches: 9. This CDR3 spans 15 amino acids. Germline loops: CDR1 MNHEY, CDR2 SVGAGI. The CDR3 bases are TGTGCCAGCACGATGAGCGGGGCCATCCAAGAGACCCAGTACTTC. Translation: CASTMSGAIQETQYF.

The chain has TRBV5-6 and TRBJ1-2; 9 bases match TRBD1. Germline V CDR1 and CDR2: SGHDT, YYEEEE. With V trimmed by 2 bases and J by 4 bases, 3 bases remained unmatched. The CDR3 is made up of 14 amino acids. As DNA, the CDR3 is TGTGCCAGCAGCTTTTTGGGACAGGGCTATGGCTACACCTTC. This codes for CASSFLGQGYGYTF.

The V call is TRBV28, the J call TRBJ1-1, with D possibly matching TRBD1 (5 bases). Germline CDR1 and CDR2: MDHEN and SYDVKM. The CDR3 length is 20 residues. V lost 7 bases and J lost 6, with 36 bases in between. CDR3 coding DNA: TGTGCCAGCACCCATCCCAGCAGTTATCAGGGCGGGAGAGTTAGCGCTGAAGCTTTCTTT. Translating it yields CASTHPSSYQGGRVSAEAFF. Filled out from reference TRBV28 and TRBJ1-1, the complete variable domain reads DVKVTQSSRYLVKRTGEKVFLECVQDMDHENMFWYRQDPGLGLRLIYFSYDVKMKEKGDIPEGYSVSREKKERFSLILESASTNQTSMYLCASTHPSSYQGGRVSAEAFFGQGTRLTVV.

The DNA for the CDR3 is TGTGCCAGCAGTCCGGACGGTTCCTACGAGCAGTACTTC. Its protein product is CASSPDGSYEQYF. The chain combines TRBV28 with TRBJ2-7; D is unresolved. Trimming took 5 bases from V and 1 from J, leaving 9 bases between them. The CDR3 has 13 amino acids. CDR1 is MDHEN and CDR2 is SYDVKM in the germline V gene.

V gene TRBV11-2 combines with J gene TRBJ1-1; D remains ambiguous. This CDR3 is 14 amino acids long. Trimming removed 5 bases at V and 4 bases at J, with 14 bases between. Germline-derived CDR1 and CDR2 are SGHAT and FQNNGV. The CDR3 DNA reads TGTGCCAGCAGCCCGACACCGGGAGGCACTGAAGCTTTCTTT. It specifies CASSPTPGGTEAFF.

J is TRBJ1-2 and V is TRBV14; 7 positions agree with TRBD1. Looked up from germline, CDR1 is SGHDN and CDR2 is FVKESK. V was clipped by 4 bases and J by 4 bases; unmatched bases: 3. The CDR3 spans 13 residues. CDR3 residues: CASSPWTGYGYTF. DNA for the CDR3: TGTGCCAGCAGCCCTTGGACAGGCTATGGCTACACCTTC.

The rearrangement links TRBV21-1 to TRBJ2-4; the table's D gene call, TRBD2, was not cross checked with the DNA. TRBV21-1 is a pseudogene segment. This CDR3 spans 18 amino acids. CDR3 sequence (DNA): TGTGCCAGCAGCAAACCCCAAGGGCAGGGAGGGGCCAAAAACATTCAGTACTTC. Translated, it gives CASSKPQGQGGAKNIQYF.

V usage is TRBV6-1 and J usage is TRBJ1-5; a possible D gene is TRBD1 (5 bases). From germline, CDR1 is MNHNS and CDR2 SASEGT. CDR3 length: 15 amino acids. Trimming pared 8 bases from V and 7 bases from J, leaving 21 bases between. This chain's CDR3 is CASGPRDPSLQPQHF. In DNA, the CDR3 is TGTGCCAGCGGTCCCCGGGACCCAAGCTTGCAGCCCCAGCATTTT.

V gene TRBV10-1 combines with J gene TRBJ1-1; no reliable D call. The V and J ends lost 4 bases and 4 bases respectively, with 19 bases between them. CDR3 size: 16 residues. Germline assignment: CDR1 WNHNN and CDR2 SYGVQD (reference sequence). The CDR3 protein is CASSGHSTGWGTEAFF. The CDR3 DNA reads as TGCGCCAGCAGTGGACATTCTACGGGTTGGGGCACTGAAGCTTTCTTT.

The chain links TRBV5-1 to TRBJ2-1; D is uncertain. The CDR3 contains 14 residues. Trimming left V 0 bases short and J 1 base short, with 5 bases between. Germline V gene data show CDR1 as SGHRS and CDR2 as YFSETQ. The CDR3 DNA sequence: TGCGCCAGCAGCTTGGAAAGATCCTACAATGAGCAGTTCTTC. Its translation is CASSLERSYNEQFF.

The rearrangement links TRBV30 to TRBJ2-6; TRBD1 might be the D (5 bases). V lost 4 bases and J lost 2, with 21 bases in between. This CDR3 is built from 18 residues. In germline, CDR1 is GTSNPN, CDR2 SVGIG (reference sequence). The CDR3 DNA reads TGTGCCTGGACAGGGTTTTTTAGTGGTCGGGCTGGGGCCAACGTCCTGACTTTC. This gives the protein CAWTGFFSGRAGANVLTF.

This clone was picked up one time. Other DNA sequences in the sample encode the same CDR3. The gene calls are TRBV19 and TRBJ1-1; D possibly corresponds to TRBD1 (6 bases). V shed 3 bases and J shed 5 bases, with 10 bases lying between them. The germline CDR1 and CDR2 sequences are LNHDA and SQIVND (reference sequence). The CDR3 has 13 residues. CDR3 DNA: TGTGCCAGTAGTATTCAGGGGTGGACTGAAGCTTTCTTT. Protein: CASSIQGWTEAFF.

The chain carries TRBV5-6 and TRBJ2-1; possibly TRBD2 for D (6 bases). Germline V gives CDR1 SGHDT, CDR2 YYEEEE. The V gene lost 2 bases and the J gene lost 0 bases, with 15 bases spanning the gap. The CDR3 sequence is 17 residues long. In DNA, the CDR3 is TGTGCCAGCAGCTTCTTCCGGGACTTGAGCTCCTACAATGAGCAGTTCTTC. Residues: CASSFFRDLSSYNEQFF.

The chain combines TRBV27 with TRBJ1-5; 10 nucleotides align to TRBD1. Germline loops: CDR1 MNHEY, CDR2 SMNVEV (reference sequence). J lost 5 bases, V lost 4 bases, and 2 bases had no gene match. The CDR3 runs 14 residues. The CDR3 coding sequence is TGTGCCAGCAGTTGGACAGGGGGTCATCAGCCCCAGCATTTT. This sequence encodes CASSWTGGHQPQHF.